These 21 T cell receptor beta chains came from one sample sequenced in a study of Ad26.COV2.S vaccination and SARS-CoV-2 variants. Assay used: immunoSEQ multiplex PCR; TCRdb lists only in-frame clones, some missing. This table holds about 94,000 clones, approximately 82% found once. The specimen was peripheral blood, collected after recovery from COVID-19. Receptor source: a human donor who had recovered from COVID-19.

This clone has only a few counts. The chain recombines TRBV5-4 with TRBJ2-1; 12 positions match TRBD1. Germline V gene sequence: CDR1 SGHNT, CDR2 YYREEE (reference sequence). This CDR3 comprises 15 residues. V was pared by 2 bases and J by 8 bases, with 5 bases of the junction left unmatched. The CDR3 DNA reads TGTGCCAGCAGCTTTGGGACAGGGGGCAGGGATGAGCAGTTCTTC. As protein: CASSFGTGGRDEQFF.

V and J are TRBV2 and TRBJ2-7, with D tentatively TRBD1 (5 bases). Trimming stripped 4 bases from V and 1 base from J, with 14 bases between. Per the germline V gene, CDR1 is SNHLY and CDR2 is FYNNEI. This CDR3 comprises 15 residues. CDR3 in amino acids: CASSGARVGSYEQYF. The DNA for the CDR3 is TGTGCCAGCAGTGGAGCCAGGGTTGGGTCCTACGAGCAGTACTTC.

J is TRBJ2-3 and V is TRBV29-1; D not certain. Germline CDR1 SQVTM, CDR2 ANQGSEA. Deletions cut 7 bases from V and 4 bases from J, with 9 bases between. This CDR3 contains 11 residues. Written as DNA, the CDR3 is TGCAGCGGGGGTTTTGCAGATACGCAGTATTTT. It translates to CSGGFADTQYF.

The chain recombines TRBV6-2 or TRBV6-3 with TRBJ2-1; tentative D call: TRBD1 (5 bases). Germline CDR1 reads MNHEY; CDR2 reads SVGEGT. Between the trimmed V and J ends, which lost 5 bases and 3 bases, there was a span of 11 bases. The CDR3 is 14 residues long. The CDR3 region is CASSRTGVYNEQFF. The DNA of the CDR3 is TGTGCCAGCAGTCGAACAGGAGTCTACAATGAGCAGTTCTTC.

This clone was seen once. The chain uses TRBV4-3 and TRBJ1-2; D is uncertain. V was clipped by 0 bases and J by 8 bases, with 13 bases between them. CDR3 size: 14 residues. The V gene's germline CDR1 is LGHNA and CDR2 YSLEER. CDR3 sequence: CASSQERTLRGYTF. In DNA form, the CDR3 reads TGCGCCAGCAGCCAAGAGAGGACGCTCCGGGGCTACACCTTC.

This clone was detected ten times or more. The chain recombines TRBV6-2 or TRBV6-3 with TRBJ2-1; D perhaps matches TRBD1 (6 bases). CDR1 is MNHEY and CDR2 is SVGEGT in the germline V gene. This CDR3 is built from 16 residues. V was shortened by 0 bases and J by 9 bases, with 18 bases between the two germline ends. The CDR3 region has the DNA TGTGCCAGCAGTTACTCGATAAACAACAGGGTTGGTGAGCAGTTCTTC. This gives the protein CASSYSINNRVGEQFF.

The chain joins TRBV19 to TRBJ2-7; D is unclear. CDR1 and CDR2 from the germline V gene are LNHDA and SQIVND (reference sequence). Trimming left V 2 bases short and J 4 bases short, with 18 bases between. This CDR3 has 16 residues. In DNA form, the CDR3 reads TGTGCCAGTAGTATAAGATCCGTGGCAGTTCCTTACGAGCAGTACTTC. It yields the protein CASSIRSVAVPYEQYF.

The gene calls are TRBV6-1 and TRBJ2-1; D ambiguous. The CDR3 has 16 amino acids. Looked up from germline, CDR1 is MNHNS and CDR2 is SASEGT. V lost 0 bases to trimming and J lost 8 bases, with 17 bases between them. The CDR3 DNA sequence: TGTGCCAGCAGTGAAGCTGGCTTCACGGCTTTCGATGAGCAGTTCTTC. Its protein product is CASSEAGFTAFDEQFF.

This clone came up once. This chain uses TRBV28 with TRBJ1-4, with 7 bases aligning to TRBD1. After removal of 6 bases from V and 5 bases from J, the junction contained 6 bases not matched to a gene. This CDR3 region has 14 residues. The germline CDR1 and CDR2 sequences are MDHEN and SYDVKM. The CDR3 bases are TGTGCCAGCAGCCCGGGACAGATCAATGAAAAACTGTTTTTT. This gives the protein CASSPGQINEKLFF.

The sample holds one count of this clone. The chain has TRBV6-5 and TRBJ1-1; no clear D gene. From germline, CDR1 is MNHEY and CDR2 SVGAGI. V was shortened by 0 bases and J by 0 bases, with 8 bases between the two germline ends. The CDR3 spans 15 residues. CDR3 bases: TGTGCCAGCAGTTACTCATGGCAGATGAACACTGAAGCTTTCTTT. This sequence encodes CASSYSWQMNTEAFF.

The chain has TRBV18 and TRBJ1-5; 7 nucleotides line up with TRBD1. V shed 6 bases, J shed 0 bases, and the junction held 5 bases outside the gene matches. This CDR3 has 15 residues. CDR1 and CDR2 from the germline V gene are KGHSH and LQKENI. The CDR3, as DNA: TGTGCCAGCTCCCCGACAGGGTATAGCAATCAGCCCCAGCATTTT. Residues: CASSPTGYSNQPQHF.

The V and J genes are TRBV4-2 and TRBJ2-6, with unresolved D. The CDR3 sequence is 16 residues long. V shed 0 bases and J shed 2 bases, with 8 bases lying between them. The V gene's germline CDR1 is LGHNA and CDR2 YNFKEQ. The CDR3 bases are TGTGCCAGCAGCCAAGAAGGATCGGCTGGGGCCAACGTCCTGACTTTC. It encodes CASSQEGSAGANVLTF.

CDR3 in DNA: TGTGCCAGCAGTTTACTGTTCTCCTACAATGAGCAGTTCTTC. This translates into CASSLLFSYNEQFF. V and J are TRBV28 and TRBJ2-1; D is undetermined. Trimming took off 2 bases at V and 0 bases at J, with 5 bases between the two ends. The CDR3 length is 14 residues. Per germline, CDR1 MDHEN and CDR2 SYDVKM.

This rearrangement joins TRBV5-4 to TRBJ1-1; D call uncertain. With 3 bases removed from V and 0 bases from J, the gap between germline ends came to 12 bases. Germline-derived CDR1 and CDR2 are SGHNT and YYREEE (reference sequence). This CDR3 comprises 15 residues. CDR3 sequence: CASSSGRVMNTEAFF. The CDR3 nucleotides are TGTGCCAGCAGCTCCGGACGGGTAATGAACACTGAAGCTTTCTTT.

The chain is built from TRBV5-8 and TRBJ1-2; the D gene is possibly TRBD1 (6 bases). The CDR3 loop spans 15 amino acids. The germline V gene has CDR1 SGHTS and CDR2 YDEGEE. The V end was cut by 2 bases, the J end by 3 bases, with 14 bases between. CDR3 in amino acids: CASSLWAGAHYGYTF. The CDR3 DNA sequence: TGTGCCAGCAGCTTATGGGCAGGGGCACACTATGGCTACACCTTC. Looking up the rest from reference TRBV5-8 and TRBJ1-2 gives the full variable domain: EAGVTQSPTHLIKTRGQQATLRCSPISGHTSVYWYQQALGLGLQFLLWYDEGEERNRGNFPPRFSGRQFPNYSSELNVNALELEDSALYLCASSLWAGAHYGYTFGSGTRLTVV.

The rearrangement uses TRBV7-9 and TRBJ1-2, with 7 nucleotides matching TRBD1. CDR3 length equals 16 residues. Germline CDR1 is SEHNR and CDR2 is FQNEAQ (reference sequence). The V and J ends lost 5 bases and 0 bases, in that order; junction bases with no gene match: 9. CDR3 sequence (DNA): TGTGCCAGCAGCCGCCTAGGGACAGATACTAACTATGGCTACACCTTC. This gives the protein CASSRLGTDTNYGYTF.

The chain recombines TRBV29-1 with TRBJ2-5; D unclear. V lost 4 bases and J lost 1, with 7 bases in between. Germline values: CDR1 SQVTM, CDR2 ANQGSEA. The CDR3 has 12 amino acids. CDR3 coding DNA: TGCAGCGTTGTGGGGATCCAAGAGACCCAGTACTTC. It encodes CSVVGIQETQYF.

The CDR3: CASGTGDPGNTIYF. The CDR3 coding sequence is TGCGCCAGCGGGACAGGGGATCCTGGAAACACCATATATTTT. V gene TRBV10-2 combines with J gene TRBJ1-3, with 10 bases aligning to TRBD1. V dropped 8 bases and J dropped 2; count of bases not matched to a gene: 3. This CDR3 region has 14 residues. CDR1 is WSHSY, CDR2 SAAADI, per germline.

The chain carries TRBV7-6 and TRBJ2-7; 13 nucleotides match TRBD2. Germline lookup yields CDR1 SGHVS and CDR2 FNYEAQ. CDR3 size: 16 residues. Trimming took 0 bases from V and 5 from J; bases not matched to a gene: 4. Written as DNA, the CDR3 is TGTGCCAGCAGCTTAGCCGGACTAGCGGGAGAGCACGAGCAGTACTTC. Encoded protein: CASSLAGLAGEHEQYF.

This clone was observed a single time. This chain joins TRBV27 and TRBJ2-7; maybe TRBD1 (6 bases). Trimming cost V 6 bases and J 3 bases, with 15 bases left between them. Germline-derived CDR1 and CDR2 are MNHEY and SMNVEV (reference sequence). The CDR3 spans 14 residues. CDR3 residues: CASSGQSSHYEQYF. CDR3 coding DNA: TGTGCCAGCAGCGGACAGTCATCCCACTACGAGCAGTACTTC.

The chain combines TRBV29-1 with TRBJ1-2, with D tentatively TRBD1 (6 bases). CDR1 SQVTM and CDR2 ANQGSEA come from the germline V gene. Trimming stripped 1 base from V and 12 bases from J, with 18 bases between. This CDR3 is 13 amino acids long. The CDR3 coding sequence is TGCAGCGTTGAAGGAGTACAGGGCCTAAGGAACACCTTC. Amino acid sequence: CSVEGVQGLRNTF.